This is a list of T cell receptor beta chains from one sample in a study of identical twins. TCRdb ran MiXCR on the 5' RACE reads and lists one entry per CDR3 protein. The sample carries 350,000 to 500,000 distinct CDR3 sequences, less than 20% recorded once. The sample comprised naive T cells sorted from blood. Source of these receptors: a man aged 45-65 years in good health. The CDR3 runs from the conserved cysteine through the conserved F or W. Size is stated for part of the rows, as once, few or many counts, or as a class when the clone is expanded.

CDR3 protein: CASRRQGPADYGYTF
clone size: many
J gene: TRBJ1-2
V gene: TRBV6-2/TRBV6-3

CDR3 protein: CASSQAGDEQYF
clone size: .
J gene: TRBJ2-7
V gene: TRBV12-3/TRBV12-4

CDR3 protein: CASSLEGTSYNEQFF
clone size: .
J gene: TRBJ2-1
V gene: TRBV7-9

CDR3 protein: CASSFLGGDTQYF
clone size: .
J gene: TRBJ2-3
V gene: TRBV5-1

CDR3 protein: CASSARGQGSAEQYF
clone size: .
J gene: TRBJ2-7
V gene: TRBV27

CDR3 protein: CASSQDRGQYNEQFF
clone size: .
J gene: TRBJ2-1
V gene: TRBV4-3

CDR3 protein: CSAEDSVTSTDTQYF
clone size: few
J gene: TRBJ2-3
V gene: TRBV20-1

CDR3 protein: CSAPRTGDRGGEQFF
clone size: many
J gene: TRBJ2-1
V gene: TRBV20-1

CDR3 protein: CASSGGMGLTDTQYF
clone size: few
J gene: TRBJ2-3
V gene: TRBV5-1

CDR3 protein: CASSLWSKNNTQYF
clone size: .
J gene: TRBJ2-3
V gene: TRBV7-9

CDR3 protein: CASSYKRGTGYTF
clone size: few
J gene: TRBJ1-2
V gene: TRBV6-5

CDR3 protein: CSVEGDSQGAYEQYF
clone size: .
J gene: TRBJ2-7
V gene: TRBV29-1

CDR3 protein: CAISESKRPGGSYGYTF
clone size: .
J gene: TRBJ1-2
V gene: TRBV10-3

CDR3 protein: CASSQDRGLGTDTQYF
clone size: many
J gene: TRBJ2-3
V gene: TRBV4-1

CDR3 protein: CASSYLLTEQFF
clone size: few
J gene: TRBJ2-1
V gene: TRBV6-2/TRBV6-3

CDR3 protein: CASSVATGVRELFF
clone size: many
J gene: TRBJ2-2
V gene: TRBV9

CDR3 protein: CSAKRGWREQFF
clone size: few
J gene: TRBJ2-1
V gene: TRBV20-1

CDR3 protein: CASSPLGGGPSTDTQYF
clone size: few
J gene: TRBJ2-3
V gene: TRBV18

CDR3 protein: CASSLEPGTNSPLHF
clone size: many
J gene: TRBJ1-6
V gene: TRBV11-2

CDR3 protein: CASTHGGHQYQETQYF
clone size: many
J gene: TRBJ2-5
V gene: TRBV5-6

CDR3 protein: CSVDRDRNFNYGYTF
clone size: few
J gene: TRBJ1-2
V gene: TRBV29-1

CDR3 protein: CASSLGGVSGRSRYTF
clone size: few
J gene: TRBJ1-2
V gene: TRBV7-2

CDR3 protein: CASSQDPGLAGGPLFF
clone size: few
J gene: TRBJ2-1
V gene: TRBV4-1

CDR3 protein: CASSLTRLAGGDTQYF
clone size: .
J gene: TRBJ2-3
V gene: TRBV7-2

CDR3 protein: CASSLAGEAFF
clone size: many
J gene: TRBJ1-1
V gene: TRBV7-9

CDR3 protein: CSVAVGREKLFF
clone size: .
J gene: TRBJ1-4
V gene: TRBV29-1

CDR3 protein: CASSLADLGHPLRGAQYF
clone size: .
J gene: TRBJ2-5
V gene: TRBV7-8

CDR3 protein: CASSIRDSGRTGELFF
clone size: .
J gene: TRBJ2-2
V gene: TRBV7-9